The source of this T cell receptor beta chain is a study of Graves' ophthalmopathy and Graves' hyperthyroidism. Uncontrolled infections, pregnancy, lactation or other autoimmune diseases led to patient exclusion. PBMCs were isolated by Ficoll-Paque density gradient centrifugation, using about 9.5 ml of fresh peripheral blood as the starting material. Beta-chain TCR CDR3 regions were amplified from RNA transcripts. The workflow started with a first-round RT-PCR run with HTBI primers and then moved on to a second-round multiplex PCR. Each CDR3 protein gets one entry after TCRdb re-called the multiplex PCR reads with MiXCR. Among approximately 330,000 distinct CDR3 sequences listed, roughly a sixth were seen once. Study-wide findings and caveats: Appearing in blood as well were most expanded thyroid clonotypes above 0.001 frequency.

In this sample, this clonotype turned up many times. Its target is not known. V lost 1 base and J lost 1, with 11 bases in between. This CDR3 has 16 residues. The V call is TRBV12-3 or TRBV12-4, the J call TRBJ1-3; the D is unclear. Sequenced input: peripheral blood. This TCR was recovered from an adult man with Graves' ophthalmopathy. DNA of the CDR3: TGTGCCAGCAGTTTAGGGGAGGGCCGTTCTGGAAACACCATATATTTT. It encodes CASSLGEGRSGNTIYF.